These 17 T cell receptor beta chains came from one sample sequenced in a study of T-cell memory formation after mild COVID-19. Using its own MiXCR run on the 5' RACE reads, TCRdb lists one record per CDR3 protein. The data contain fewer than 150,000 distinct CDR3 sequences, 11% to 15% of them singletons. The sample consisted of PBMCs or a T cell subset sorted from them (not recorded which). The receptors come from an adult woman who had mild COVID-19 (a few samples of this study predate the infection). Cell type and time point are not known.

This clonotype was picked up a small number of times. The V gene is TRBV2, the J gene TRBJ2-1; TRBD2 aligns across 11 bases. The trim removed 9 bases at V and 5 bases at J, leaving 6 bases unmatched. The CDR3 is made up of 14 amino acids. Germline V gene lookup returns CDR1 SNHLY and CDR2 FYNNEI. The CDR3 sequence: CASFSGGAHNEQFF. CDR3 nucleotides: TGTGCCAGTTTTAGCGGGGGGGCTCACAATGAGCAGTTCTTC. The full variable domain, in which reference TRBV2 and TRBJ2-1 provide the parts outside the CDR3, is EPEVTQTPSHQVTQMGQEVILRCVPISNHLYFYWYRQILGQKVEFLVSFYNNEISEKSEIFDDQFSVERPDGSNFTLKIRSTKLEDSAMYFCASFSGGAHNEQFFGPGTRLTVL.

Concerning this clonotype itself: The junction differs from germline at one of its ends, possibly a read error. The chain combines TRBV7-7 with TRBJ2-1; TRBD2 agrees at 9 bases. The CDR3 is 17 residues long. Germline V gene lookup returns CDR1 SSHAT and CDR2 FNYEAQ (reference sequence). The CDR3 spells CASSSGSGRLSYNEQFF. CDR3 DNA sequence: TGTGCTAGCAGCTCCGGTAGCGGGAGACTCTCCTACAATGAGCAGTTCTTC.

The V gene is TRBV2, the J gene TRBJ2-1, with 13 nucleotides matching TRBD2. This CDR3 region has 18 residues. V shed 7 bases and J 8 bases; nucleotides not matched to a gene: 17. Germline V lookup: CDR1 SNHLY, CDR2 FYNNEI. The CDR3 bases are TGTGCCAGCAATGTCAAAAGGACTAGCGGGAGAAGCACCTATGAGCAGTTCTTC. Translated: CASNVKRTSGRSTYEQFF.

The V call is TRBV6-5, the J call TRBJ2-5; 7 positions agree with TRBD2. The germline V gene encodes CDR1 MNHEY and CDR2 SVGAGI. CDR3 size: 14 residues. V trimming: 9 bases; J trimming: 3 bases; junction bases outside the gene matches: 10. The CDR3 DNA follows: TGTGCCAGAAGTCAAACTAGCGTAGAAGAGACCCAGTACTTC. Translation: CARSQTSVEETQYF.

The chain joins TRBV20-1 to TRBJ2-7, with 9 positions matching TRBD2. The CDR3 has 17 amino acids. Germline lookup yields CDR1 DFQATT and CDR2 SNEGSKA (reference sequence). Trimming took 0 bases from V and 2 from J; bases not matched to a gene: 11. The CDR3: CSARDQLAGHMAYEQYF. The CDR3 DNA sequence: TGCAGTGCTAGAGATCAGCTAGCGGGGCACATGGCCTACGAGCAGTACTTC.

The gene calls are TRBV6-6 and TRBJ1-2; 8 positions agree with TRBD1. The ends lost 0 bases at V and 2 bases at J; junction bases unmatched: 14. Germline V gives CDR1 MNHNY, CDR2 SVGAGI (reference sequence). This CDR3 spans 19 amino acids. The CDR3 loop is CASSYSISGDQGANYGYTF. The CDR3 DNA reads TGTGCCAGCAGTTACTCGATATCTGGGGATCAGGGGGCAAACTATGGCTACACCTTC.

The rearrangement links TRBV29-1 to TRBJ2-1, with TRBD1 as a possible D gene (6 bases). V shed 0 bases and J shed 0 bases, with 12 bases lying between them. The germline CDR1 and CDR2 sequences are SQVTM and ANQGSEA. The CDR3 has 16 amino acids. The CDR3 DNA reads TGCAGCGTTGAAGACAGGGGCCAAAGCTCCTACAATGAGCAGTTCTTC. This sequence encodes CSVEDRGQSSYNEQFF.

J is TRBJ2-7 and V is TRBV19; D is ambiguous. Trimming shortened V by 2 bases and J by 2 bases, and 7 bases separated the two germline ends. Per germline, CDR1 LNHDA and CDR2 SQIVND (reference sequence). This CDR3 is 13 amino acids long. DNA of the CDR3: TGTGCCAGTAGTATACAGGATACCTACGAGCAGTACTTC. It yields the protein CASSIQDTYEQYF.

J is TRBJ2-7 and V is TRBV4-3, with 11 bases matching TRBD1. V was clipped by 1 base and J by 6 bases; unmatched bases: 5. This CDR3 contains 15 residues. The V gene's germline CDR1 is LGHNA and CDR2 YSLEER. In nucleotides, the CDR3 is TGCGCCAGCAGCCAAGTAGTGGGACAGGGGGTCGAGCAGTACTTC. It yields the protein CASSQVVGQGVEQYF.

This clonotype turned up a few times. The chain recombines TRBV12-3 or TRBV12-4 with TRBJ2-5, with D possibly matching TRBD2 (6 bases). The ends were cut back, 1 base at V and 5 bases at J, with 11 bases in the middle. The CDR3 runs 14 residues. The CDR3 spells CASSLDGGRETQYF. CDR3 coding DNA: TGTGCCAGCAGTTTAGATGGAGGGAGGGAGACCCAGTACTTC.

J is TRBJ1-3 and V is TRBV29-1; D perhaps matches TRBD1 (5 bases). CDR3 length: 13 residues. V was pared by 7 bases and J by 0 bases, with 10 bases between. Germline-derived CDR1 and CDR2 are SQVTM and ANQGSEA. CDR3 amino acids: CSAGDGSGNTIYF. CDR3 in DNA: TGCAGCGCCGGGGACGGCTCTGGAAACACCATATATTTT.

This chain joins TRBV2 and TRBJ1-2; TRBD1 agrees at 7 bases. V shed 5 bases and J 0 bases; nucleotides not matched to a gene: 9. In germline, CDR1 is SNHLY, CDR2 FYNNEI. CDR3 length: 16 residues. The chain's CDR3 is CASSLLSGTANYGYTF. CDR3 nucleotide sequence: TGTGCCAGCAGTCTTCTCTCGGGGACAGCTAACTATGGCTACACCTTC.

This clonotype was observed a few times. CDR3 region: CATSSQYRELFF. DNA of the CDR3: TGTGCCACCAGCAGTCAATACCGGGAGCTGTTTTTT. The V and J genes are TRBV15 and TRBJ2-2; D is ambiguous. Germline CDR1 reads LNHNV; CDR2 reads YYDKDF (reference sequence). V lost 3 bases to trimming and J lost 9 bases, with 8 bases between them. This CDR3 contains 12 residues.

The genes are TRBV5-6 and TRBJ2-1; TRBD2 matches at 11 bases. V trimming: 0 bases; J trimming: 4 bases; junction bases outside the gene matches: 6. Germline lookup yields CDR1 SGHDT and CDR2 YYEEEE. The CDR3 runs to 17 residues. The CDR3, as DNA: TGTGCCAGCAGCTTGGCCCGGACTAGCGGGTGGTACAATGAGCAGTTCTTC. Protein sequence: CASSLARTSGWYNEQFF.

This chain uses TRBV7-9 with TRBJ1-1; D ambiguous. CDR1 and CDR2 from the germline V gene are SEHNR and FQNEAQ (reference sequence). The CDR3 consists of 12 residues. Trimming took off 5 bases at V and 7 bases at J, with 11 bases between the two ends. This chain's CDR3 is CASSPYWVEAFF. CDR3 sequence (DNA): TGTGCCAGCAGCCCCTATTGGGTTGAAGCTTTCTTT.

V gene TRBV11-2 combines with J gene TRBJ2-5, with a tentative D call TRBD2 (6 bases). This CDR3 has 14 amino acids. With 3 bases removed from V and 4 bases from J, the gap between germline ends came to 12 bases. CDR1 SGHAT and CDR2 FQNNGV come from the germline V gene. The CDR3 DNA sequence: TGTGCCAGCAGCTTTAGCGGAACGGGAGAGACCCAGTACTTC. Its translation is CASSFSGTGETQYF. Full variable domain (rest looked up from reference TRBV11-2 and TRBJ2-5): EAGVAQSPRYKIIEKRQSVAFWCNPISGHATLYWYQQILGQGPKLLIQFQNNGVVDDSQLPKDRFSAERLKGVDSTLKIQPAKLEDSAVYLCASSFSGTGETQYFGPGTRLLVL.

The chain uses TRBV7-9 and TRBJ2-5, with D unclear. The germline CDR1 and CDR2 sequences are SEHNR and FQNEAQ (reference sequence). Trimming stripped 4 bases from V and 5 bases from J, with 8 bases between. This CDR3 is 12 amino acids long. The CDR3 DNA sequence: TGTGCCAGCAGCTCGCCCTGGGAGACCCAGTACTTC. It codes for CASSSPWETQYF.